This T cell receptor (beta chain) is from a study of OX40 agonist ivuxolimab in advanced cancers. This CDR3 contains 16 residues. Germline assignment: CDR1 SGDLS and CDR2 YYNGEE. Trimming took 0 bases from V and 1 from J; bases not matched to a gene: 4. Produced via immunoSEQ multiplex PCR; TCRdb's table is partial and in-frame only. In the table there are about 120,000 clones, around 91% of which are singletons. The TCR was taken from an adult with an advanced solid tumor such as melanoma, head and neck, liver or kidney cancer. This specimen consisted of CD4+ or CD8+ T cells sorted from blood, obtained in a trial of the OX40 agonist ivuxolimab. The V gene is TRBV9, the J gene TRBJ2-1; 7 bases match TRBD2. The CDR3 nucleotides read TGTGCCAGCAGCGTAGAAGGTAGCGGGTCCTACAATGAGCAGTTCTTC. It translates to CASSVEGSGSYNEQFF.